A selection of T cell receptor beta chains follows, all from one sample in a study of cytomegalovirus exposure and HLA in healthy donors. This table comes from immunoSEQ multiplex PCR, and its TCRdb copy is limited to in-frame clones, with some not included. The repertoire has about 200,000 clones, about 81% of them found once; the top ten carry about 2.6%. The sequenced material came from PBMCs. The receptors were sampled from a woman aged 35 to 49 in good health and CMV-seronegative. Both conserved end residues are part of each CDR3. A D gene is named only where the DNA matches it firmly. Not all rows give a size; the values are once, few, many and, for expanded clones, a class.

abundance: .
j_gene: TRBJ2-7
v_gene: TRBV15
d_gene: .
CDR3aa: CATSRDTSYEQYF
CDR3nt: TGTGCCACCAGCCGGGACACATCCTACGAGCAGTACTTC

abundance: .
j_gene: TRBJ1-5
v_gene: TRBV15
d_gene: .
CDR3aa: CATSRGLLSNQPQHF
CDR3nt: TGTGCCACCAGCAGAGGATTACTTAGCAATCAGCCCCAGCATTTT

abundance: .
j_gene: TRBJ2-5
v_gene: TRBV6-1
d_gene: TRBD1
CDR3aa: CASSVFQGAQETQYF
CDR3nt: TGTGCCAGCAGTGTCTTCCAGGGGGCCCAAGAGACCCAGTACTTC

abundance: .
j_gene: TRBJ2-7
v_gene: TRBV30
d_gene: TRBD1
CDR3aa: CAWSRNRGSEQYF
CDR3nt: TGTGCCTGGAGTCGAAACAGGGGATCCGAGCAGTACTTC

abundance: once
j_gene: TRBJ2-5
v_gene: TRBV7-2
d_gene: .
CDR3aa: CAPETQYF
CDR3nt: TGTGCCCCGGAGACCCAGTACTTC

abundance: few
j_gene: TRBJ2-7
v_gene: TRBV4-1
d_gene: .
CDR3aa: CASSQDHGVVEEQYF
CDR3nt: TGCGCCAGCAGCCAAGATCACGGGGTGGTTGAGGAGCAGTACTTC

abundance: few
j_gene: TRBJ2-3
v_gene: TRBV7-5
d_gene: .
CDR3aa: CVRSLVRCLTDTQYF
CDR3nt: TGTGTCAGAAGCTTAGTACGGTGTCTCACAGATACGCAGTATTTT

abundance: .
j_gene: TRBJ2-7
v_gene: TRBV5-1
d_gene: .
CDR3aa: CASSRQGEGGLEQYF
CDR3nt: TGCGCCAGCAGCAGACAGGGAGAGGGGGGCCTCGAGCAGTACTTC

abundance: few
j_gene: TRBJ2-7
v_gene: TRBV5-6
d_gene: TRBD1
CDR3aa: CASSLGTGYFYEQYF
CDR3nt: TGTGCCAGCAGCCTTGGGACAGGGTACTTCTACGAGCAGTACTTC

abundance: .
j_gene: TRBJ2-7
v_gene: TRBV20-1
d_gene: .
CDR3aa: CSARDRFEQYF
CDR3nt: TGCAGTGCTAGAGATCGGTTCGAGCAGTACTTC

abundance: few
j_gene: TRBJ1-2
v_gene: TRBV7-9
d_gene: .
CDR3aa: CASSLGDDPYGYTF
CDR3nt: TGTGCCAGCAGCTTGGGCGACGACCCATATGGCTACACCTTC

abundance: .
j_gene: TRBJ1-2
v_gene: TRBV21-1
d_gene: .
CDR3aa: CASSKATRVFNYGYTF
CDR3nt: TGTGCCAGCAGCAAAGCGACTAGGGTATTTAACTATGGCTACACCTTC

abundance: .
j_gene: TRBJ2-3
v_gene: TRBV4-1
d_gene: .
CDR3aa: CASSHDSPSTDTQYF
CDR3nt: TGCGCCAGCAGCCACGACAGTCCAAGCACAGATACGCAGTATTTT

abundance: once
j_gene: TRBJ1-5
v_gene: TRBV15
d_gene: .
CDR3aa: CATSRERGRTVSNQPQHF
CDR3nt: TGTGCCACCAGCAGAGAGAGGGGCAGGACAGTCAGCAATCAGCCCCAGCATTTT

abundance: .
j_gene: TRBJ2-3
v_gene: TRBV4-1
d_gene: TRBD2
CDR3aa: CASRGGLAGAKDTQYF
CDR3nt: TGCGCCAGCAGGGGAGGACTAGCGGGAGCCAAAGATACGCAGTATTTT

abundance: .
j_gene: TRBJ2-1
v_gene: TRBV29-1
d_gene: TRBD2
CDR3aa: CSVARTSGRINEQFF
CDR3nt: TGCAGCGTGGCAAGGACTAGCGGGAGGATTAATGAGCAGTTCTTC

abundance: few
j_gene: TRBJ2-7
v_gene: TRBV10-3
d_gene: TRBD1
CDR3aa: CATGDSSYEQYF
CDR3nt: TGTGCCACCGGGGACAGCTCCTACGAGCAGTACTTC

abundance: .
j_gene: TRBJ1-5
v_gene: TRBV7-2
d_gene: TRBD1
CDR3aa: CASSRDRSPPSQPQHF
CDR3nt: TGTGCCAGCAGCCGGGACAGGTCTCCTCCCTCTCAGCCCCAGCATTTT

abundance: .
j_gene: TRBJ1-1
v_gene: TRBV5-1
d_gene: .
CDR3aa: CASSLPEGNTEAFF
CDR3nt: TGCGCCAGCAGCTTGCCAGAGGGGAACACTGAAGCTTTCTTT

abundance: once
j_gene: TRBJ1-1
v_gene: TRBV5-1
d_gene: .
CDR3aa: CASSRAQGNTEAFF
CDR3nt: TGCGCCAGCAGCCGAGCCCAGGGGAACACTGAAGCTTTCTTT

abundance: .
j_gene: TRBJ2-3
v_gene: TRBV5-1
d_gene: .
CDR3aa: CASSLVEGDTQYF
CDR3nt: TGCGCCAGCAGCTTAGTGGAGGGAGATACGCAGTATTTT

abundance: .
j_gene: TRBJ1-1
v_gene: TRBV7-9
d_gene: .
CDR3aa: CASSLAPGSTEAFF
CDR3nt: TGTGCCAGCAGCTTAGCCCCAGGGTCTACGGAGGCTTTCTTT

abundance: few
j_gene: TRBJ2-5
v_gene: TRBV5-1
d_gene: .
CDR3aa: CASNRGQGLNQETQYF
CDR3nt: TGCGCCAGCAATAGGGGCCAGGGATTAAATCAGGAGACCCAGTACTTC

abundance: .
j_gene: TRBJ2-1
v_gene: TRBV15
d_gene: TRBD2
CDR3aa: CATSRGGLAGVWGEDEQFF
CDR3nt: TGTGCCACCAGCAGAGGAGGACTAGCGGGAGTTTGGGGTGAGGATGAGCAGTTCTTC

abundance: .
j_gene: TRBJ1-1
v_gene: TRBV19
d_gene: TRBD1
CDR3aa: CASRFGQGVSEAFF
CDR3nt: TGTGCCAGTAGGTTCGGACAGGGAGTTTCCGAAGCTTTCTTT

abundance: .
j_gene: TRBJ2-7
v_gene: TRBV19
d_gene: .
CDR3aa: CASSFNQGYEQYF
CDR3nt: TGTGCCAGTAGTTTTAATCAGGGGTACGAGCAGTACTTC

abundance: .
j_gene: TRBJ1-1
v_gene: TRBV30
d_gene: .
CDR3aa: CAWSVHMNTEAFF
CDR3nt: TGTGCCTGGAGTGTACACATGAACACTGAAGCTTTCTTT

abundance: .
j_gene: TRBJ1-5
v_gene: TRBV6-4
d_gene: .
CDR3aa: CASSYTSNQPQHF
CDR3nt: TGTGCCAGCAGTTACACGAGCAATCAGCCCCAGCATTTT

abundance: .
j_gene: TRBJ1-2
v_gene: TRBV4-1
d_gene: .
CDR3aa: CASSQAWSGDYGYTF
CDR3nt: TGCGCCAGCAGCCAAGCTTGGTCCGGGGACTATGGCTACACCTTC

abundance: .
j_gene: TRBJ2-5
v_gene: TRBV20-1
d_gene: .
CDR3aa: CSARVPETQYF
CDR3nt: TGCAGTGCTAGAGTTCCGGAGACCCAGTACTTC

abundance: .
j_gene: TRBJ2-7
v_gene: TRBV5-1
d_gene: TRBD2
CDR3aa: CASSILAGVSYEQYF
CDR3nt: TGCGCCAGCAGCATTTTAGCGGGTGTCTCCTACGAGCAGTACTTC

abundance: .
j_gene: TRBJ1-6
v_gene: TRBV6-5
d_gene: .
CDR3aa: CASSPTDSVSPLHF
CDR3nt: TGTGCCAGCAGCCCGACAGATTCCGTTTCACCCCTCCACTTT